This TCR beta chain came from a study of shared clonotypes between healthy human individuals (dated by TCRdb to the early 2020s). With respect to the entire study: A couple of women and a few men aged 18 to 49 years were included in the cohort. For each donor, CD4 naive and CD4 memory were each run on three plates, CD8 naive on two plates, and CD8 memory on one plate. To estimate repertoire size and how much clonotypes are shared between individuals, the study performed deep sequencing of blood TCR repertoires from about 5 healthy adults. Libraries were prepared and TCR repertoires were sequenced by different laboratories using diverse techniques, in order to increase sequencing depth and limit assay-specific biases. Leukapheresis yielded between about 0.9 and 9.5 billion PBMCs per donor.

The donors were healthy, HIV-negative adults with no recently reported acute infections or vaccinations. All donors were Caucasian adults living in Nashville, Tennessee, USA. CD4+ T cells were enriched by magnetic negative selection, after which naive cells were positively selected on CD45RA and the negative fraction was taken as the memory subset. After blood collection by leukapheresis, PBMCs were isolated using Ficoll-Histopaque density gradient centrifugation and then cryopreserved in the vapor phase of liquid nitrogen. Analytical flow cytometry was used to check the purity and quantity of every magnetically sorted T cell population. Genomic DNA was isolated from each sorted fraction and quantified by UV absorbance on a Nanodrop 2000c. The CDR3 measures 13 amino acids from cysteine to phenylalanine. Just CDR3 DNA is preserved here, 39 bases in frame from base 1. The germline V gene supplies CDR1 KGHSH and CDR2 LQKENI. Cut back by 3 bases and 3 bases, the V and J ends lie 9 bases apart.

TCR CDR3 regions were amplified from genomic DNA by multiplex PCR using the deep immunoSEQ assay. For each cell subset, the extracted genomic DNA was distributed evenly across all wells of several immunoSEQ 96-well plates, and each plate served as one replicate. For sorted subsets, 200 to 250 ng genomic DNA, equal to some 30,000 T cell genomes, was loaded into each replicate PCR. Purified libraries were quantified with a Qubit 3.0 fluorometer, sized on a Bioanalyzer 2100, and re-quantified with the KAPA Library Quantification kit. Each immunoSEQ 96-well plate was sequenced on its own single-read 150-cycle Illumina NextSeq 550 flow cell. In the source study's methods: The immunoSEQ output contained only junctional sequences without quality scores, so filtering could not match that applied to full-length reads. To assign V/J genes and CDR3, sequences were annotated using PyIR, a Python wrapper for IgBLAST v1.9, with IMGT germline references. Reads were filtered out if the reads had weak V/J assignments (E-value above 1e-6), no CDR3, stop codons, out-of-frame junctions, or ambiguous translated residues. A V3J clonotype was defined by an identical inferred V gene, J gene, and CDR3 amino acid sequence. The percentage overlap between two repertoires was calculated by dividing the number of shared unique clonotypes by the size of the smaller repertoire. Repertoire richness was assessed with RTK rarefaction, the Chao1 estimator, and Recon v2.1 estimates of unobserved clonotypes. Generation probabilities for all TCRbeta clonotypes obtained by the gDNA method from several donors were computed using OLGA. In TCRdb, the immuneACCESS table is reduced to in-frame sequences with V and J assigned. These tables do not hold every clone; where another copy was compared, an unresolved V gene accounts for under half, and the others remain unexplained. The V and J calls and the clone size are those of that table, but D and trimming were determined from the DNA. The table for this sample lists about 2.4 million clones; more than 80% of them were counted only once. Of the sample, under 0.15% falls within the top ten clones.

Of note for this clone: Its antigen is unknown. No much larger clone exists at a distance of one base, and base qualities are not known. This sample also contains other DNA sequences that code for the same CDR3.

What the research found in general, with its limitations: Compared with non-shared clonotypes, the clonotypes found in all four sorted-subset donors had higher generation probabilities. Sampling was restricted to blood, and TCR repertoires in tissues likely differ from the TCR repertoires found in blood. Estimated clonotype richness was generally larger for naive than for memory subsets. Even with the large sequencing depth, rarefaction of the sorted-subset datasets indicated that sequencing was incomplete. The small number of donors limited the genetic and exposure-history diversity represented. Around 5.4% of naive CD4, 3.5% of naive CD8, about 2.1% of memory CD4, and 0.35% to 0.5% of memory CD8 clonotypes were shared across a handful of donors. Based on pairwise subsampling, the degree of clonotype sharing among donors was expected to be affected by sequencing depth.

The rearrangement combines TRBV18 with TRBJ2-7; TRBD1 is a possible D gene, resting on 5 matching bases. Material for sequencing was naive CD4+ T cells sorted from blood. This specimen's cell subset or site label, per the study, means: CD45RA+ positively selected. The receptor comes from a man younger than 35 in good health. The bases read TGTGCCAGCTCACCTTCTCAGGGCTACGAGCAGTACTTC. This sequence encodes CASSPSQGYEQYF.